The entry below gives a single T cell receptor beta chain sequence along with its context. The entry originates in a study of blood T cell repertoires in COVID-19. Looking at the study overall: Acute and convalescent COVID-19 samples came from the United States, Italy and Spain. PBMCs, B-cell-depleted T cells, or T cells provided the cDNA or gDNA that made up the material.

CDR3 length: 13 residues. V lost 3 bases to trimming and J lost 6 bases; unmatched junction nucleotides: 4. Germline assignment: CDR1 SGDLS and CDR2 YYNGEE. Here immunoSEQ multiplex PCR was the method, and the copy in TCRdb shows in-frame clones only, minus some. The sample comprises approximately 98,000 clones, approximately 82% of which are singletons, and roughly 4.1% rests with the top ten. Specimen: peripheral blood. The sequence was collected from a woman between 65 and 79 years old with acute or convalescent COVID-19. The chain employs TRBV9 and TRBJ1-2; TRBD1 agrees at 8 bases. The CDR3 region has the DNA TGTGCCAGCAGCGAATCAGGGGGCGATGGCTACACCTTC. Encoded protein: CASSESGGDGYTF.